This T cell receptor beta chain was identified in a study of T cells in Graves' hyperthyroidism and ophthalmopathy. Amplification targeted TCR beta CDR3 regions from RNA transcripts. Using the HTBI primer set, a first-round RT-PCR was run on the TCR CDR3. TCRdb recomputed calls from the multiplex PCR reads with MiXCR, one row per CDR3 protein. The sample includes under 350,000 distinct CDR3 sequences, about a sixth of them seen just once. A patient was excluded if there was uncontrolled infection, other autoimmune disease, pregnancy or lactation. Germline CDR1 reads LNHNV; CDR2 reads YYDKDF (reference sequence). The CDR3 spans 15 residues. V was pared by 3 bases and J by 6 bases, with 14 bases between.

The sample comprised blood. The genes are TRBV15 and TRBJ2-2; weak D call: TRBD2 (6 bases). The receptor was isolated from a woman aged 60-75 years with Graves' ophthalmopathy. CDR3 in amino acids: CATSSDPGDPGELFF. CDR3 DNA: TGTGCCACCAGCAGCGACCCGGGGGATCCCGGGGAGCTGTTTTTT.